This is a list of T cell receptor beta chains from one sample in a study of CD8 T cells in Susac syndrome. TCRdb reprocessed the immunoSEQ multiplex PCR reads with MiXCR, giving one entry per CDR3 protein. The sample has 80,000 or so distinct CDR3 sequences, under 95% seen once. The material sequenced was CD4+ T cells from PBMCs. The receptor set was obtained from a human donor with Susac syndrome. CDR3s include the opening cysteine and the closing phenylalanine or tryptophan. Each record gives: CDR3 length, J gene, clone size, D gene, V gene, CDR3 DNA, CDR3 protein. D genes are given only for firm matches. A clone size is listed for some rows: how often the clone was seen (once, few, many), or a class if it is expanded.

16	TRBJ2-2	once	.	TRBV7-9	TGTGCCAGCAGCCCCCTTGGGAGAGAGGACACCGGGGAGCTGTTTTTT	CASSPLGREDTGELFF
16	TRBJ2-7	.	TRBD2	TRBV20-1	TGCAGTGCTAGAGCCCTGACTAGCGGGCCTTCCTACGAGCAGTACTTC	CSARALTSGPSYEQYF
14	TRBJ1-1	.	.	TRBV5-1	TGCGCCAGCAGCTCCTCCGTGGGGAGCACTGAAGCTTTCTTT	CASSSSVGSTEAFF
15	TRBJ2-2	.	.	TRBV9	TGTGCCAGCAGCGTAGGGGGCAGGAACACCGGGGAGCTGTTTTTT	CASSVGGRNTGELFF
15	TRBJ2-2	.	.	TRBV2	TGTGCCAGCAGTGAAGTCGGGAGTGGCACCGGGGAGCTGTTTTTT	CASSEVGSGTGELFF
14	TRBJ1-2	.	.	TRBV20-1	TGCAGTGCTCGACAGCGGGGGCGTTACTATGGCTACACCTTC	CSARQRGRYYGYTF
14	TRBJ2-1	once	TRBD1	TRBV3-1	TGTGCCAGCAGCTTCACGGGACAGCGAAATGAGCAGTTCTTC	CASSFTGQRNEQFF
17	TRBJ2-3	.	TRBD2	TRBV5-1	TGCGCCAGCAGCTTGTCGGGCGGGAGTGGGATAGCAGATACGCAGTATTTT	CASSLSGGSGIADTQYF
13	TRBJ1-1	.	.	TRBV2	TGTGCCAGCAGCGTAAGGGCCGACACTGAAGCTTTCTTT	CASSVRADTEAFF
11	TRBJ2-3	.	.	TRBV29-1	TGCAGCATCGCGGACACAGATACGCAGTATTTT	CSIADTDTQYF
12	TRBJ2-1	.	.	TRBV7-2	TGTGCCAGCAGCCTACTCAGGTGGGAGCAGTTCTTC	CASSLLRWEQFF
11	TRBJ2-3	.	.	TRBV29-1	TGCAGCGTTGAGGAGGCGGATACGCAGTATTTT	CSVEEADTQYF
15	TRBJ2-5	.	TRBD2	TRBV20-1	TGCAGTGCTCCTCGTAGCGGGGGGTTCCAAGAGACCCAGTACTTC	CSAPRSGGFQETQYF
14	TRBJ2-7	.	TRBD1	TRBV9	TGTGCCAGCAGCGTAGGGGGACAGTCGCACCAGCAACACTTC	CASSVGGQSHQQHF
18	TRBJ1-5	.	.	TRBV28	TGTGCCAGCAGTTTGTATAAGGACATCGTAGATAGCAATCAGCCCCAGCATTTT	CASSLYKDIVDSNQPQHF
13	TRBJ2-2	once	.	TRBV7-2	TGTGCCAGCAGCTTGGGGAGCGGCCGGGAGCTGTTTTTT	CASSLGSGRELFF
11	TRBJ2-7	.	.	TRBV12-3/TRBV12-4	TGTGCCAGCAGTTTTGGGCACGAGCAGTACTTC	CASSFGHEQYF
13	TRBJ2-1	.	.	TRBV3-1	TGTGCCACCGGCTGGATGGGGGCCAATGAGCAGTTCTTC	CATGWMGANEQFF
16	TRBJ2-2	.	.	TRBV7-3	TGTGCCAGCAGCTTAACTTCCAGGGATCGTACCGGGGAGCTGTTTTTT	CASSLTSRDRTGELFF
15	TRBJ1-3	.	TRBD1	TRBV20-1	TGCAGTGCTAGAGCTCAGGGGGCAACTGGAAACACCATATATTTT	CSARAQGATGNTIYF
14	TRBJ1-2	.	.	TRBV24-1	TGTGCCACCAGTGATCCCGCCCGGGAGCATGGCTACACCTTC	CATSDPAREHGYTF
17	TRBJ2-7	.	.	TRBV9	TGTGCCAGCAGCGCCGGCGGTTATCGGGACAAGGACTACGAGCAGTACTTC	CASSAGGYRDKDYEQYF
16	TRBJ1-1	.	.	TRBV4-2	TGTGCCAGCAGCCAAGTGGCAGGGGCGTTGGACACTGAAGCTTTCTTT	CASSQVAGALDTEAFF
15	TRBJ2-7	once	TRBD2	TRBV5-1	TGCGCCAGCAGCCCGATCGGGACTAGCGTGCGGGAGCAGTACTTC	CASSPIGTSVREQYF
11	TRBJ2-5	.	.	TRBV6-5	TGTGCCAGCACCGAGGGGAGGTTCCAGTACTTC	CASTEGRFQYF
18	TRBJ2-1	.	TRBD2	TRBV7-2	TGTGCCAGCAGCTTAGTTAGACTAGCGGGGATGAGTCCAAATGAGCAGTTCTTC	CASSLVRLAGMSPNEQFF
18	TRBJ1-2	.	.	TRBV6-5	TGTGCCAGCAGTTACCCGGGGTTCGCGGGCCGAGCTTCTCTGGAGGACACCTTC	CASSYPGFAGRASLEDTF
17	TRBJ2-3	once	TRBD2	TRBV27	TGTGCCAGCAGTCCCCGGACTAGCGGGCGATACACAGATACGCAGTATTTT	CASSPRTSGRYTDTQYF
16	TRBJ2-7	.	TRBD1	TRBV7-9	TGTGCCAGCAGCCAACAGGGGGAATGGGTCCCTTACGAGCAGTACTTC	CASSQQGEWVPYEQYF
15	TRBJ1-5	.	.	TRBV2	TGTGCCAGCAGTGAAAACAGCTTTAGCAATCAGCCCCAGCATTTT	CASSENSFSNQPQHF
14	TRBJ2-3	.	.	TRBV7-8	TGTGCCAGCAGCGCCTCAGGGGACACAGATACGCAGTATTTT	CASSASGDTDTQYF
16	TRBJ1-6	.	.	TRBV12-3/TRBV12-4	TGTGCCAGCAGTTTACCTCAAGCTCGGGTCCGCTCACCCCTCCACTTT	CASSLPQARVRSPLHF